These 2 T cell receptor beta chains originate from one sample sequenced in a study of blood T cell repertoires in COVID-19. The table came from immunoSEQ multiplex PCR; TCRdb's copy has only in-frame clones and leaves some out. Among 11,000 or so clones listed, more than 65% were seen once. Sequencing used peripheral blood. These receptors came from a man aged 55 to 70 with COVID-19, enrolled during active disease.

This clone has just one count. The chain recombines TRBV3-1 (or the pseudogene TRBV3-2) with TRBJ2-5; D unresolved. V was cut by 0 bases and J by 5 bases, with 13 bases left in between. Germline V lookup: CDR1 LGHDT, CDR2 YNNKEL (reference sequence). CDR3 length equals 15 residues. The chain's CDR3 is CASSQETQRRETQYF. For the CDR3, the DNA is TGTGCCAGCAGCCAAGAGACCCAGCGTAGGGAGACCCAGTACTTC.

The chain carries TRBV6-5 and TRBJ2-1; D remains ambiguous. Germline lookup yields CDR1 MNHEY and CDR2 SVGAGI. The length of the CDR3 is 13 residues. V was shortened by 2 bases and J by 7 bases, with 9 bases between the two germline ends. The CDR3 reads CASSYPTPNEQFF. CDR3 sequence (DNA): TGTGCCAGCAGTTACCCAACACCTAATGAGCAGTTCTTC.